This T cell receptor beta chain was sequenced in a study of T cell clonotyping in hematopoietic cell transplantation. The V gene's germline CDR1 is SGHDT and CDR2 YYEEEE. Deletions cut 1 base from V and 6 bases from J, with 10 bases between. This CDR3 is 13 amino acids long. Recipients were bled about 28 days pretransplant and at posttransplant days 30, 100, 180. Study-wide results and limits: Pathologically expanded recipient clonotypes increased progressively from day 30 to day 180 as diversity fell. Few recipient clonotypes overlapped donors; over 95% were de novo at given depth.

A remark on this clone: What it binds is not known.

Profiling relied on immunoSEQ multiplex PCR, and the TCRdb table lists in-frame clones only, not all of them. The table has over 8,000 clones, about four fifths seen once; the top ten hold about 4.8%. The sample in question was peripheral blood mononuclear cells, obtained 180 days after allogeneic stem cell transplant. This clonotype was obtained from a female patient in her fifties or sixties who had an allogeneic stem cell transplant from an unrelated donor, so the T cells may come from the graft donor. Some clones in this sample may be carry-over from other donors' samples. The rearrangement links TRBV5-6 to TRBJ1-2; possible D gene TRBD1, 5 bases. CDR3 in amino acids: CASSLWGENGYTF. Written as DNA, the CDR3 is TGTGCCAGCAGCTTGTGGGGGGAGAATGGCTACACCTTC.